The rows below give T cell receptor beta chains drawn from one sample of a study of vaccination effects on CD4 cells after COVID-19. Some clones are missing from TCRdb's copy, which holds only in-frame ones; the method was immunoSEQ multiplex PCR. The table lists more than 65,000 clones, about 81% of them singletons. Antigen specificity for these receptors is unknown. The sample consisted of CD4+ T cells from PBMCs cultured with HCoV-229E spike peptides, taken after COVID-19 vaccination. The receptors derive from a human donor who received a COVID-19 vaccine. Both conserved end residues are part of each CDR3. The D gene is left open where the match is weak. Clone size, where shown, is once, few, many, or a class for clones that have expanded.

TRBJ2-5 TRBV5-1 . TRBD1 TGCGCCAGCAGCTTGATAGGGGGCTTTGTAGAGACCCAGTACTTC CASSLIGGFVETQYF
TRBJ1-3 TRBV10-3 few . TGTGCCATCAGTGAGTTGGGAAACACCATATATTTT CAISELGNTIYF
TRBJ2-5 TRBV5-6 . . TGTGCCAGCAGGACAGGAGAGACCCAGTACTTC CASRTGETQYF
TRBJ2-2 TRBV5-1 . . TGCGCCAGCAGCTTGGCGGGAAGGACCGGGGAGCTGTTTTTT CASSLAGRTGELFF
TRBJ2-1 TRBV7-7 . TRBD1 TGTGCCAGCAGCTTTGGGACAGGGGGCGCCTACAATGAGCAGTTCTTC CASSFGTGGAYNEQFF
TRBJ1-2 TRBV3-1/TRBV3-2 few . TGTGCCAGCAGCCAGGCCCGGACAGATGGCTACACCTTC CASSQARTDGYTF
TRBJ2-4 TRBV6-5 . TRBD1 TGTGCCAGCAGTTCGGGACAGACGAACATTCAGTACTTC CASSSGQTNIQYF
TRBJ1-1 TRBV12-3/TRBV12-4 . . TGTGCCAGCAGTTTAGGCGCGGGCGGTACAGCTTTCTTT CASSLGAGGTAFF
TRBJ1-4 TRBV5-1 . . TGCGCCAGCAGCCAAGGAACAGGGCCCTCAACTAATGAAAAACTGTTTTTT CASSQGTGPSTNEKLFF
TRBJ1-2 TRBV18 . TRBD1 TGTGCCAGCTCACAGTCGGGACAGGGATATGGCTACACCTTC CASSQSGQGYGYTF
TRBJ2-1 TRBV6-6 . . TGTGCCAGCAGCCCTCCGACAGACAACAATGAGCAGTTCTTC CASSPPTDNNEQFF
TRBJ1-3 TRBV5-8 . . TGTGCCAGCAGCTTGGTGGCAGGGGCTTTCTCTGGAAACACCATATATTTT CASSLVAGAFSGNTIYF
TRBJ2-4 TRBV19 . TRBD1 TGTGCCACCCAAGACAGGGACAAAAACATTCAGTACTTC CATQDRDKNIQYF
TRBJ1-2 TRBV6-5 . . TGTGCCAGCAGTTACTCCCCCGCAGGGTTCTTAGGCTACACCTTC CASSYSPAGFLGYTF
TRBJ1-2 TRBV15 . . TGTGCCACCAGCAGAGAGATTGGAGGGTTTGGCTACACCTTC CATSREIGGFGYTF
TRBJ2-1 TRBV6-5 . . TGTGCCAGCAGTTATGATGACAATGAGCAGTTCTTC CASSYDDNEQFF
TRBJ2-3 TRBV9 few TRBD1 TGTGCCAGCAGCGTAGCTGGACAGGGGAGCACAGATACGCAGTATTTT CASSVAGQGSTDTQYF
TRBJ1-2 TRBV19 . . TGTGCCAGTACGTTGAAAGGGGACTATGGCTACACCTTC CASTLKGDYGYTF
TRBJ1-4 TRBV7-8 few . TGTGCCAGCAGCTTTCGACGTGTACGCAATGAAAAACTGTTTTTT CASSFRRVRNEKLFF
TRBJ1-1 TRBV6-1 . . TGTGCCAGCAGTGAAGCCCTCGACAGTACTGAAGCTTTCTTT CASSEALDSTEAFF